A selection of T cell receptor beta chains follows, all from one sample in a study of CD8+CD57+ T cells in acquired aplastic anemia. TCRdb processed the reads anew with MiXCR; each CDR3 protein has one entry. The table has hundreds of thousands of distinct CDR3 sequences, about a third seen once. Sample: sorted CD4+, CD8+, or CD8+CD57+ T cells (not recorded which) from PBMCs. These receptors were collected from a human donor with aplastic anemia. The CDR3 runs from the conserved cysteine through the conserved F or W. The D gene is left open where the match is weak. Size tells how often a clone was seen (once, few, many) or the class of an expanded clone, and some rows leave it out.

>TRBD1|.|TRBJ2-7|TRBV7-9
CASSPGQGNGEQYF
TGTGCCAGCAGCCCGGGACAGGGGAATGGAGAGCAGTACTTC
>.|.|TRBJ1-2|TRBV19
CASNRRGYHGYTF
TGTGCCAGTAATCGCAGGGGCTACCATGGCTACACCTTC
>.|.|TRBJ2-1|TRBV11-3
CASSLVTGHNEQFF
TGTGCCAGCAGCTTAGTCACGGGCCACAATGAGCAGTTCTTC
>TRBD1|.|TRBJ2-1|TRBV2
CASSDWTGGSYNEQFF
TGTGCCAGCAGTGACTGGACAGGGGGCTCCTACAATGAGCAGTTCTTC
>TRBD2|many|TRBJ2-7|TRBV11-2
CASSHRESSGTYEQYF
TGTGCCAGCAGCCACAGGGAGTCTAGCGGGACATACGAGCAGTACTTC
>.|.|TRBJ1-4|TRBV3-1
CASSQEGRIATNEKLFF
TGTGCCAGCAGCCAAGAGGGGCGGATTGCAACTAATGAAAAACTGTTTTTT
>TRBD1|.|TRBJ2-7|TRBV2
CASSVRGPGEQYF
TGTGCCAGCAGTGTGAGGGGGCCCGGCGAGCAGTACTTC
>TRBD1|.|TRBJ2-1|TRBV24-1
CATSDPDRKGLDEQFF
TGTGCCACCAGTGACCCGGACAGGAAAGGGCTGGATGAGCAGTTCTTC
>.|.|TRBJ1-2|TRBV6-6
CASSRDGAAF
TGTGCCAGCAGCAGGGACGGTGCTGCCTTC
>TRBD1|many|TRBJ1-1|TRBV29-1
CSVEYRQGWNTEAFF
TGCAGCGTTGAATACAGACAGGGTTGGAACACTGAAGCTTTCTTT
>.|.|TRBJ2-7|TRBV4-3
CASSQVPGPTYEQYF
TGCGCCAGCAGCCAAGTCCCAGGGCCTACCTACGAGCAGTACTTC
>.|many|TRBJ2-7|TRBV4-3
CASSQVLGAVYEQYF
TGCGCCAGCAGCCAAGTCCTCGGGGCCGTCTACGAGCAGTACTTC
>.|many|TRBJ2-1|TRBV7-2
CASSLNQGEQFF
TGTGCCAGCAGCTTAAACCAGGGTGAGCAGTTCTTC
>TRBD1|many|TRBJ1-1|TRBV20-1
CSATGGQVAEAFF
TGCAGTGCTACCGGGGGACAGGTGGCTGAAGCTTTCTTT
>.|many|TRBJ2-7|TRBV10-3
CAISEFRARWEQYF
TGTGCCATCAGTGAGTTTAGGGCTCGATGGGAGCAGTACTTC
>.|.|TRBJ2-1|TRBV6-1
CASSPGGGGAYNEQFF
TGTGCCAGCAGTCCTGGGGGGGGGGGCGCCTACAATGAGCAGTTCTTC
>.|many|TRBJ1-2|TRBV6-5
CASSYERDYGYTF
TGTGCCAGCAGTTACGAAAGGGACTATGGCTACACCTTC
>TRBD1|few|TRBJ1-1|TRBV5-1
CASSRDRVSAEAFF
TGCGCCAGCAGCCGGGACAGGGTTTCGGCTGAAGCTTTCTTT
>.|.|TRBJ1-1|TRBV19
CASSIDPGSTEAFF
TGTGCCAGTAGTATAGATCCGGGGTCCACTGAAGCTTTCTTT
>TRBD2|.|TRBJ2-1|TRBV5-1
CASSLASSRLAGETYNEQFF
TGCGCCAGCAGCTTGGCAAGTAGTAGACTAGCGGGAGAGACCTACAATGAGCAGTTCTTC
>TRBD1|.|TRBJ1-6|TRBV2
CAGQGRSPLHF
TGTGCCGGACAGGGGAGATCACCCCTCCACTTT
>.|.|TRBJ2-7|TRBV10-3
CAISMITPHSYEQYF
TGTGCCATCAGTATGATAACTCCCCACTCCTACGAGCAGTACTTC
>.|.|TRBJ2-3|TRBV5-5
CASSFQRPDTGTQYF
TGTGCCAGCAGCTTTCAGCGCCCGGACACAGGTACGCAGTATTTT
>.|.|TRBJ1-3|TRBV7-6
CASSLAGDLSGNTIYF
TGTGCCAGCAGCTTAGCCGGGGACCTCTCTGGAAACACCATATATTTT
>.|few|TRBJ1-1|TRBV10-3
CASSYEGRGTEAFF
TGTGCCAGCAGTTACGAGGGAAGGGGGACTGAAGCTTTCTTT
>.|many|TRBJ1-2|TRBV9
CASSVPSGPYGYTF
TGTGCCAGCAGCGTACCGTCAGGACCCTATGGCTACACCTTC
>.|.|TRBJ1-6|TRBV30
CAWSSGGFTLHF
TGTGCCTGGAGTTCGGGGGGATTCACCCTCCACTTT
>.|many|TRBJ1-5|TRBV7-3
CASSQGGRVSNQPQHF
TGTGCCAGCAGCCAGGGTGGAAGGGTTAGCAATCAGCCCCAGCATTTT
>TRBD2|many|TRBJ2-1|TRBV10-3
CAIRLAGDEQFF
TGTGCCATACGACTAGCGGGAGATGAGCAGTTCTTC
>.|many|TRBJ2-1|TRBV24-1
CATSDSPGEAYNEQFF
TGTGCCACCAGTGATTCCCCAGGGGAAGCCTACAATGAGCAGTTCTTC
>TRBD2|many|TRBJ2-3|TRBV19
CASSIAGGGTDTQYF
TGTGCCAGTAGTATTGCGGGGGGCGGCACAGATACGCAGTATTTT
>TRBD1|many|TRBJ1-2|TRBV19
CASSSPGTGGSYGYTF
TGTGCCAGTAGTAGTCCCGGGACAGGGGGGAGCTATGGCTACACCTTC
>.|few|TRBJ1-5|TRBV12-3/TRBV12-4
CASSLTATGNQPQHF
TGTGCCAGCAGTTTGACGGCCACCGGCAATCAGCCCCAGCATTTT
>.|.|TRBJ2-5|TRBV7-7
CASSPARMQGAETQYF
TGTGCTAGCAGCCCGGCCAGAATGCAGGGAGCGGAGACCCAGTACTTC
>.|many|TRBJ2-3|TRBV19
CASSMWTAGDTQYF
TGTGCCAGTAGTATGTGGACAGCTGGAGATACGCAGTATTTT
>.|many|TRBJ1-2|TRBV12-3/TRBV12-4
CASSFADNYGYTF
TGTGCCAGCAGTTTTGCAGACAACTATGGCTACACCTTC
>TRBD1|many|TRBJ2-1|TRBV19
CASSIATGIGYNEQFF
TGTGCCAGTAGTATAGCGACAGGGATTGGCTACAATGAGCAGTTCTTC
>TRBD1|few|TRBJ1-5|TRBV12-3/TRBV12-4
CASSRETGGQPQHF
TGTGCCAGCAGTCGAGAGACAGGGGGTCAGCCCCAGCATTTT
>.|.|TRBJ2-1|TRBV20-1
CSAAPAGASYNEQFF
TGCAGTGCCGCACCGGCGGGGGCCTCCTACAATGAGCAGTTCTTC
>TRBD2|.|TRBJ2-7|TRBV2
CASRPGGGEQYF
TGTGCCAGCAGACCGGGAGGGGGCGAGCAGTACTTC
>.|.|TRBJ2-5|TRBV29-1
CSVERGRAETQYF
TGCAGCGTTGAACGGGGGCGAGCAGAGACCCAGTACTTC
>.|few|TRBJ2-7|TRBV6-1
CASRLHESSYEQYF
TGTGCCAGCAGGCTACATGAAAGCTCCTACGAGCAGTACTTC
>TRBD2|many|TRBJ2-7|TRBV9
CASSPGTSSTYEQYF
TGTGCCAGCAGCCCCGGGACTAGCTCTACCTACGAGCAGTACTTC
>.|.|TRBJ2-1|TRBV7-6
CASSLVKGLGEQFF
TGTGCCAGCAGCTTAGTCAAGGGGTTGGGTGAGCAGTTCTTC
>.|few|TRBJ1-2|TRBV2
CASSLGPQGNGYTF
TGTGCCAGCAGCTTGGGGCCCCAGGGGAATGGCTACACCTTC
>.|many|TRBJ2-2|TRBV29-1
CSATVSGELFF
TGCAGCGCCACGGTGTCCGGGGAGCTGTTTTTT
>.|few|TRBJ2-1|TRBV2
CASSEGGDPYNEQFF
TGTGCCAGCAGTGAAGGGGGGGACCCCTACAATGAGCAGTTCTTC
>.|.|TRBJ1-5|TRBV29-1
CSVAEGTSNQPQHF
TGCAGCGTAGCTGAGGGGACGAGCAATCAGCCCCAGCATTTT
>TRBD2|many|TRBJ2-1|TRBV2
CASSEPLAGLNEQFF
TGTGCCAGCAGTGAACCCCTAGCGGGATTAAATGAGCAGTTCTTC
>.|few|TRBJ1-1|TRBV2
CASSPEGTDFREAFF
TGTGCCAGCAGTCCCGAGGGGACGGACTTCAGAGAAGCTTTCTTT
>TRBD2|many|TRBJ2-3|TRBV7-6
CASSLAVSGGAADTQYF
TGTGCCAGCAGCTTAGCAGTTAGCGGGGGGGCCGCGGATACGCAGTATTTT
>.|many|TRBJ1-2|TRBV12-3/TRBV12-4
CASTGVEYGYTF
TGTGCCAGCACAGGGGTGGAATATGGCTACACCTTC
>.|.|TRBJ1-1|TRBV4-1
CASSQDVGAAFF
TGCGCCAGCAGCCAAGATGTGGGGGCTGCTTTCTTT